One and the same sample provided the 23 T cell receptor beta chains below, sequenced in a study of response to subunit inactivated influenza vaccine. In TCRdb, the RT-PCR reads were re-called with MiXCR into one record per CDR3 protein. The sample comprises about 540,000 distinct CDR3 sequences, less than 25% of which are singletons, and roughly 2.8% rests with the top ten. The same data also went into a second study, on T cells expressing NK-cell markers. From that study: As the method of synthesis, 5'RACE template switching with UMIs yielded TCR beta cDNA.

The input for sequencing was CD4+ T cells sorted from PBMCs, taken approximately 13 days after vaccination. These receptors were obtained from a man aged 50 to 59 who received an inactivated influenza vaccine.

This chain's CDR3 is CASSYEGVSGNTIYF. CDR3 DNA sequence: TGTGCCAGCAGTTACGAGGGGGTATCTGGAAACACCATATATTTT. The chain uses TRBV6-5 and TRBJ1-3; D is possibly TRBD1 (6 bases). V shed 2 bases and J shed 1 base, with 9 bases lying between them. Germline V gene lookup returns CDR1 MNHEY and CDR2 SVGAGI. CDR3 length equals 15 residues.

The gene calls are TRBV3-1 and TRBJ2-2, with no clear D. This CDR3 has 12 amino acids. Germline CDR1 is LGHDT and CDR2 is YNNKEL (reference sequence). V lost 1 base and J 7 bases, leaving 4 bases between the germline ends. The CDR3 region has the DNA TGTGCCAGCAGCCAAGGGATCGGGGAGCTGTTTTTT. Its translation is CASSQGIGELFF.

In its sample, this clonotype was seen a few times. The CDR3 DNA sequence: TGCGCCAGCAGTGATAGGGGCCAGAGCAATCAGCCCCAGCATTTT. Translated: CASSDRGQSNQPQHF. J is TRBJ1-5 and V is TRBV10-2; D is perhaps TRBD1 (5 bases). Germline loops: CDR1 WSHSY, CDR2 SAAADI. V lost 3 bases to trimming and J lost 1 base, with 10 bases between them. The CDR3 totals 15 residues.

This chain uses TRBV20-1 with TRBJ1-2; no firm D call. CDR1 and CDR2 from the germline V gene are DFQATT and SNEGSKA (reference sequence). The CDR3 totals 12 residues. V gave up 6 bases and J gave up 2 bases, with 10 bases separating them. CDR3 sequence reads: CSARLQNYGYTF. CDR3 in DNA: TGCAGTGCCCGCCTCCAAAACTATGGCTACACCTTC.

The CDR3 loop is CATSDSFSGRPSKNEQFF. DNA for the CDR3: TGTGCCACCAGTGATTCCTTTAGCGGGAGACCTTCAAAGAATGAGCAGTTCTTC. This sequence joins TRBV24-1 and TRBJ2-1, with 9 bases aligning to TRBD2. V was clipped by 2 bases and J by 7 bases; unmatched bases: 14. The CDR3 is 18 amino acids. The germline V gene has CDR1 KGHDR and CDR2 SFDVKD.

The table lists this clonotype with a few counts. V gene TRBV4-3 combines with J gene TRBJ2-1; 11 nucleotides agree with TRBD2. Germline V lookup: CDR1 LGHNA, CDR2 YSLEER. The CDR3 is made up of 17 amino acids. The V segment lost 0 bases and the J segment 7 bases; nucleotides outside the gene matches: 8. CDR3 nucleotide sequence: TGCGCCAGCAGCCAAGAGGTCGTAACTAGCGGGAGTAATGAGCAGTTCTTC. Translation gives CASSQEVVTSGSNEQFF.

The chain carries TRBV4-3 and TRBJ2-7; 8 bases agree with TRBD2. The CDR3 has 15 residues. The V gene end was trimmed by 4 bases and the J gene end by 1 base; junction bases not matched to a gene: 6. Germline assignment: CDR1 LGHNA and CDR2 YSLEER. The CDR3 sequence: CASSPSGGASYEQYF. Written as DNA, the CDR3 is TGCGCCAGCAGCCCCAGCGGGGGCGCGTCCTACGAGCAGTACTTC.

The chain is built from TRBV28 and TRBJ2-7; D gene unclear. This CDR3 is built from 15 residues. From germline, CDR1 is MDHEN and CDR2 SYDVKM. V was shortened by 1 base and J by 2 bases, with 12 bases between the two germline ends. The DNA of the CDR3 is TGTGCCAGCAGTTTATATAGTGAGGTCGCCTACGAGCAGTACTTC. Its translation is CASSLYSEVAYEQYF.

This clonotype was detected only a few times. The chain joins TRBV20-1 to TRBJ2-7, with D perhaps being TRBD1 or TRBD2 (5 bases each). V dropped 2 bases and J dropped 3 bases, with 17 bases sitting between them. CDR1 and CDR2 from the germline V gene are DFQATT and SNEGSKA (reference sequence). The CDR3 spans 15 residues. CDR3 in DNA: TGCAGTGCTAGACCGGGGCAAACGCTAATCTACGAGCAGTACTTC. It specifies CSARPGQTLIYEQYF.

This chain joins TRBV19 and TRBJ2-1; possibly TRBD1 for D (6 bases). Between the trimmed V and J ends, which lost 4 bases and 4 bases, there was a span of 14 bases. Germline assignment: CDR1 LNHDA and CDR2 SQIVND (reference sequence). This CDR3 contains 15 residues. The DNA of the CDR3 is TGTGCCAGTAGTACCCAACAGGGTTCGTACAATGAGCAGTTCTTC. This translates into CASSTQQGSYNEQFF.

The chain uses TRBV20-1 and TRBJ2-7; 9 bases align to TRBD1. The CDR3 loop spans 15 amino acids. The V and J ends lost 5 bases and 6 bases, in that order; junction bases with no gene match: 14. Germline V lookup: CDR1 DFQATT, CDR2 SNEGSKA (reference sequence). The CDR3 loop is CSAPRSRDRVSEQYF. The CDR3 DNA reads as TGCAGTGCTCCGAGATCCCGGGACAGGGTATCCGAGCAGTACTTC.

This clonotype was seen at least ten times. V gene TRBV19 combines with J gene TRBJ1-5; 11 bases fit TRBD1. CDR1 and CDR2 (germline): LNHDA, SQIVND (reference sequence). CDR3 size: 14 residues. The V gene end was trimmed by 6 bases and the J gene end by 4 bases; junction bases not matched to a gene: 2. CDR3 region: CASRGTGGNQPQHF. Written as DNA, the CDR3 is TGTGCCAGTAGGGGGACAGGGGGAAATCAGCCCCAGCATTTT.

This chain links TRBV6-1 with TRBJ1-4, with 9 bases that match TRBD1. The CDR3 is made up of 15 amino acids. Germline V CDR1 and CDR2: MNHNS, SASEGT. V dropped 5 bases and J dropped 2; count of bases not matched to a gene: 3. The CDR3 region has the DNA TGTGCCAGCAGTATTACAGGGGGCACTAATGAAAAACTGTTTTTT. This translates into CASSITGGTNEKLFF.

This clonotype was recorded a few times. The chain is built from TRBV12-3 or TRBV12-4 and TRBJ1-5; D is unclear. CDR3 length: 12 amino acids. Trimming pared 8 bases from V and 6 bases from J, leaving 11 bases between. CDR3 DNA sequence: TGTGCCAGCTCTCCTACCATTCAGCCCCAGCATTTT. This translates into CASSPTIQPQHF.

This clonotype has a handful of counts. V and J are TRBV12-3 or TRBV12-4 and TRBJ2-5, with D tentatively TRBD2 (6 bases). Trimming left V 4 bases short and J 9 bases short, with 15 bases between. This CDR3 comprises 13 residues. The CDR3 coding sequence is TGTGCCAGCAGTTCATGGGGGGTAGGGTCCCAGTACTTC. It codes for CASSSWGVGSQYF.

In this sample, this clonotype turned up a few times. The genes are TRBV20-1 and TRBJ2-3; TRBD1 might be the D (6 bases). The V end lost 3 bases, the J end lost 1 base, and 11 bases lay between the germline ends. Germline lookup yields CDR1 DFQATT and CDR2 SNEGSKA (reference sequence). The CDR3 is made up of 14 amino acids. CDR3 loop: CSASVPGGTDTQYF. The CDR3 DNA sequence: TGCAGTGCTAGTGTCCCAGGGGGCACAGATACGCAGTATTTT.

V is TRBV7-2 and J is TRBJ2-3; 9 positions match TRBD2. Germline trimming cut 3 bases from V and 1 base from J; bases unmatched to any gene: 2. This CDR3 has 15 amino acids. Germline V gene data show CDR1 as SGHTA and CDR2 as FQGNSA. This CDR3 is CASSFLAGRTDTQYF. In nucleotides, the CDR3 is TGTGCCAGCAGCTTCCTAGCGGGGCGCACAGATACGCAGTATTTT.

This clonotype was observed a few times. V gene TRBV5-1 combines with J gene TRBJ1-1; D remains unclear. CDR3 length equals 14 residues. CDR1 is SGHRS and CDR2 is YFSETQ in the germline V gene. With 6 bases removed from V and 4 bases from J, the gap between germline ends came to 16 bases. The CDR3 reads CASKERPSSTEAFF. CDR3 nucleotide sequence: TGCGCCAGCAAAGAACGCCCTTCTTCCACTGAAGCTTTCTTT.

The gene calls are TRBV7-2 and TRBJ2-7; D is unclear. Germline V gene sequence: CDR1 SGHTA, CDR2 FQGNSA. CDR3 length: 15 amino acids. The germline V and J ends were trimmed by 7 bases and 0 bases, with 16 bases remaining between them. The DNA of the CDR3 is TGTGCCAGCACCCACCCGGGCGTGACCTCCTACGAGCAGTACTTC. Translated, it gives CASTHPGVTSYEQYF. Full variable domain (remainder filled in from reference TRBV7-2 and TRBJ2-7): GAGVSQSPSNKVTEKGKDVELRCDPISGHTALYWYRQSLGQGLEFLIYFQGNSAPDKSGLPSDRFSAERTGGSVSTLTIQRTQQEDSAVYLCASTHPGVTSYEQYFGPGTRLTVT.

V gene TRBV24-1 combines with J gene TRBJ2-1; 8 nucleotides match TRBD2. This CDR3 is built from 14 residues. Germline V gene data show CDR1 as KGHDR and CDR2 as SFDVKD. Unmatched junction bases numbered 6, after V lost 5 bases and J lost 7 bases. The CDR3 is CATSVSAGVNEQFF. CDR3 DNA sequence: TGTGCCACCAGTGTCTCAGCGGGAGTAAATGAGCAGTTCTTC.

This clonotype came up a few times. This chain uses TRBV5-1 with TRBJ2-7; possibly TRBD2 for D (5 bases). The germline V gene has CDR1 SGHRS and CDR2 YFSETQ. Trimming removed 0 bases from V and 2 bases from J, with 9 bases in between. The CDR3 has 14 amino acids. The CDR3 reads CASSLDSGTYEQYF. The CDR3, as DNA: TGCGCCAGCAGCTTGGATTCGGGGACCTACGAGCAGTACTTC.

CDR3 nucleotides: TGCGCCAGCAGCGCCGGGACTAGCGGTCGAGCAGATACGCAGTATTTT. It yields the protein CASSAGTSGRADTQYF. This chain connects TRBV5-1 to TRBJ2-3; 11 nucleotides match TRBD2. V trimming: 4 bases; J trimming: 4 bases; junction bases outside the gene matches: 8. There are 16 residues in the CDR3. The germline V gene encodes CDR1 SGHRS and CDR2 YFSETQ.

This rearrangement joins TRBV12-2 to TRBJ1-2. TRBV12-2 is a recognized pseudogene. This CDR3 is 21 amino acids long. Here the CDR3 DNA reads TGTGCAAGGGGGATGGGGGATAACAGGCCCACCGCTACCCGCGGGGGCTATGGCTACACCTTC. Protein product: CARGMGDNRPTATRGGYGYTF.